The 10 T cell receptor beta chains reported below all come from one sample, sequenced in a study of cytomegalovirus exposure and HLA in healthy donors (dated by TCRdb to about 2017). Library construction relied on the immunoSEQ multiplex PCR assay. The immuneACCESS repertoire file appears here via TCRdb, limited to in-frame rearrangements. These files lack a portion of the clones; in checked studies, under half of the deficit traces to unresolved V genes, and the cause of the others is not known. The sample table shows 57,000 or so clones, and more than 85% are seen once. The ten largest clones represent 2.2% of the sample. The sequencing input was PBMCs. These receptors all come from a woman in her twenties or thirties in good health and CMV-seronegative.

The chain combines TRBV5-5 with TRBJ1-1, with 9 positions matching TRBD1. Per germline, CDR1 SGHKS and CDR2 YYEKEE (reference sequence). The CDR3 covers 15 residues. The V segment lost 0 bases and the J segment 4 bases; nucleotides outside the gene matches: 4. In DNA form, the CDR3 reads TGTGCCAGCAGCTTGGAGGGACAGGGTGGCACTGAAGCTTTCTTT. It translates to CASSLEGQGGTEAFF.

V usage is TRBV7-6 and J usage is TRBJ2-7; tentatively, D is TRBD2 (5 bases). The CDR3 totals 15 residues. Trimming removed 2 bases at V and 2 bases at J, with 13 bases between. Germline CDR1 is SGHVS and CDR2 is FNYEAQ. The CDR3 DNA sequence: TGTGCCAGCAGCTTACGCCGGGGTCAGACCTACGAGCAGTACTTC. Protein: CASSLRRGQTYEQYF.

This rearrangement joins TRBV28 to TRBJ2-3; D perhaps matches TRBD2 (5 bases). Trimming stripped 7 bases from V and 2 bases from J, with 16 bases between. Germline V gene sequence: CDR1 MDHEN, CDR2 SYDVKM. The CDR3 is 15 amino acids. The CDR3 DNA reads as TGTGCCAGCACCGCCGGGGATAAGCACACAGATACGCAGTATTTT. Translation gives CASTAGDKHTDTQYF.

Details on this clone: A junction end diverges from the germline sequence, so it may reflect a read error. V gene TRBV28 combines with J gene TRBJ2-7; a possible D gene is TRBD2 (5 bases). The CDR3 is 13 residues long. Germline V lookup: CDR1 MDHEN, CDR2 SYDVKM. The CDR3 DNA is TGTGCCACCGAAGCGGAGTACTCCCACGAGCAGTACTTC. Translated, it gives CATEAEYSHEQYF.

This chain joins TRBV7-9 and TRBJ2-7, with D maybe TRBD1 (5 bases). V lost 5 bases, J lost 3 bases, and 11 bases lay in between. The CDR3 has 13 amino acids. The V gene's germline CDR1 is SEHNR and CDR2 FQNEAQ (reference sequence). The CDR3 bases are TGTGCCAGCAGCATTGGACAAGACTACGAGCAGTACTTC. Its translation is CASSIGQDYEQYF.

The chain links TRBV30 to TRBJ2-1; D might be TRBD2 (5 bases). V lost 2 bases and J lost 8, with 10 bases in between. Germline V gene sequence: CDR1 GTSNPN, CDR2 SVGIG (reference sequence). There are 12 residues in the CDR3. CDR3 residues: CAWSLLVDEQFF. The CDR3 DNA sequence: TGTGCCTGGAGTTTACTAGTCGATGAGCAGTTCTTC.

This rearrangement joins TRBV27 to TRBJ2-7; 10 bases match TRBD2. Germline-derived CDR1 and CDR2 are MNHEY and SMNVEV (reference sequence). The CDR3 covers 15 residues. Trimming cost V 3 bases and J 2 bases; bases outside gene matches: 4. CDR3 sequence (DNA): TGTGCCAGCAGTTTTTCCAGCGGGAGGGCCTACGAGCAGTACTTC. It translates to CASSFSSGRAYEQYF.

The chain is built from TRBV6-6 and TRBJ1-1; D ambiguous. Between the trimmed V and J ends, which lost 4 bases and 3 bases, there was a span of 6 bases. Germline lookup yields CDR1 MNHNY and CDR2 SVGAGI (reference sequence). This CDR3 has 12 amino acids. CDR3 in DNA: TGTGCCAGCAGTTTTTCGGACACTGAAGCTTTCTTT. Translation gives CASSFSDTEAFF.

The chain has TRBV25-1 and TRBJ2-3, with 9 bases lining up with TRBD2. The ends lost 5 bases at V and 4 bases at J; junction bases unmatched: 4. The CDR3 extends over 14 amino acids. Germline-derived CDR1 and CDR2 are MGHDK and SYGVNS. CDR3 bases: TGTGCCAGCAGTCTTAGCGGGAGCCCAGATACGCAGTATTTT. This encodes CASSLSGSPDTQYF.

This chain uses TRBV7-3 with TRBJ2-7; D gene uncertain. Germline V lookup: CDR1 SGHTA, CDR2 FQGTGA. V was trimmed by 2 bases and J by 2 bases, leaving 10 bases between them. The CDR3 loop spans 14 amino acids. As DNA, the CDR3 is TGTGCCAGCAGCTTACACGGAGCTACCTACGAGCAGTACTTC. Translation: CASSLHGATYEQYF.